Listed below are T cell receptor beta chains from one sample, sequenced in a study of CD8 T cells in ankylosing spondylitis. Each CDR3 protein gets one entry after TCRdb re-called the 5' RACE reads with MiXCR. Here the sample spans about 220,000 distinct CDR3 sequences, about 11% being singletons. Input material: blood, either unsorted or a sorted T cell fraction (not recorded which). The source is a male donor with ankylosing spondylitis or in good health (not recorded which). The conserved cysteine and the conserved F or W are not part of the CDR3 here.

V gene | CDR3 protein
TRBV20-1 | SARQGTDTEAF
TRBV12-3/TRBV12-4 | ASTPGGQGNYGYT
TRBV5-1 | ASSVEGQGDSPLH
TRBV7-2 | ASSPSGNNEKLF
TRBV20-1 | SADEGSPATEQF
TRBV5-1 | ASSLGQDGRGNTEAF
TRBV20-1 | SASLGSPQGGHGYT
TRBV7-2 | ASSPLGGMSSDTQY
TRBV29-1 | SVQGAEAF
TRBV3-1 | ASSQDRTAGGYT
TRBV24-1 | ATSDQTGEGYEQY
TRBV2 | ASSDHNEQF
TRBV5-1 | ASSPGDSRGGGYT
TRBV5-1 | ASSYGTGNEKLF
TRBV7-3 | ASSSDIANTGELF
TRBV3-1 | ASSQEDRGRLNTEAF
TRBV6-2/TRBV6-3 | ASSHRTSGTSYNEQF